One sample yielded the 31 T cell receptor beta chains listed below, sequenced in a study of T cells in Graves' hyperthyroidism and ophthalmopathy. TCR beta CDR3 region amplification was performed from RNA transcripts. In the first-round RT-PCR of the TCR CDR3, the HTBI primer set was used. TCRdb re-called the multiplex PCR reads with MiXCR, one entry per CDR3 protein. The sample has around 500,000 distinct CDR3 sequences, 13% to 15% seen once. The specimen was blood. All receptors derive from a woman under 30 with Graves' hyperthyroidism.

This clonotype was found many times. The rearrangement uses TRBV18 and TRBJ2-1, with D unresolved. V was trimmed by 4 bases and J by 6 bases, leaving 7 bases between them. CDR3 length equals 12 residues. Per the germline V gene, CDR1 is KGHSH and CDR2 is LQKENI. The chain's CDR3 is CASSQYVNEQFF. The CDR3 DNA is TGTGCCAGCTCACAATATGTCAATGAGCAGTTCTTC.

The V gene is TRBV6-2 or TRBV6-3, the J gene TRBJ2-1, with TRBD2 matching 10 bases. The germline CDR1 and CDR2 sequences are MNHEY and SVGEGT. V lost 6 bases, J lost 7 bases, and 9 bases stayed unmatched. The CDR3 sequence is 15 residues long. This CDR3 is CASSPPLAGVNEQFF. The CDR3 DNA sequence: TGTGCCAGCAGCCCCCCCCTAGCGGGAGTTAATGAGCAGTTCTTC.

This clonotype was detected many times. The V and J genes are TRBV6-1 and TRBJ1-2, with D maybe TRBD1 (5 bases). Germline V gene sequence: CDR1 MNHNS, CDR2 SASEGT. V lost 4 bases and J 0 bases, leaving 15 bases between the germline ends. This CDR3 is 16 amino acids long. This CDR3 is CASSVLTGSANYGYTF. CDR3 nucleotides: TGTGCCAGCAGTGTCTTAACAGGATCAGCTAACTATGGCTACACCTTC.

In its sample, this clonotype was seen many times. The chain uses TRBV28 and TRBJ1-4, with 8 bases fitting TRBD1. Germline V lookup: CDR1 MDHEN, CDR2 SYDVKM. V dropped 6 bases and J dropped 7; count of bases not matched to a gene: 7. The CDR3 runs 14 residues. CDR3 region: CASRATGAGEKLFF. The CDR3 DNA sequence: TGTGCCAGCAGAGCGACAGGGGCTGGTGAAAAACTGTTTTTT.

The sample holds many counts of this clonotype. The V gene is TRBV5-1, the J gene TRBJ2-5; possibly TRBD2 for D (5 bases). Germline V CDR1 and CDR2: SGHRS, YFSETQ. Deletions cut 4 bases from V and 2 bases from J, with 12 bases between. The CDR3 spans 14 residues. DNA of the CDR3: TGCGCCAGCAGCACCGGACTGCTTCAAGAGACCCAGTACTTC. It encodes CASSTGLLQETQYF.

This clonotype was counted ten times or more. This rearrangement joins TRBV27 to TRBJ2-2, with 9 nucleotides matching TRBD1. The CDR3 contains 16 residues. The J segment lost 3 bases and the V segment lost 5 bases, leaving 7 bases of the junction unmatched. In germline, CDR1 is MNHEY, CDR2 SMNVEV (reference sequence). The CDR3, as DNA: TGTGCCAGCAGTCCAGGCCGGGACAGGGACACCGGGGAGCTGTTTTTT. Protein: CASSPGRDRDTGELFF.

This clonotype was detected ten times or more. The gene calls are TRBV12-3 or TRBV12-4 and TRBJ2-1; 10 nucleotides agree with TRBD2. After removal of 7 bases from V and 7 bases from J, the junction contained 10 bases not matched to a gene. The length of the CDR3 is 15 residues. The CDR3 sequence is CASTVLAGAGNEQFF. Written as DNA, the CDR3 is TGTGCCAGCACCGTTCTAGCGGGAGCAGGGAATGAGCAGTTCTTC.

In its sample, this clonotype was seen many times. This chain uses TRBV12-3 or TRBV12-4 with TRBJ2-1; 9 bases are a match to TRBD2. The ends lost 1 base at V and 9 bases at J; junction bases unmatched: 10. The CDR3 extends over 16 amino acids. CDR3 residues: CASSLVAGGILFEQFF. The DNA for the CDR3 is TGTGCCAGCAGTTTAGTCGCGGGAGGGATACTGTTTGAGCAGTTCTTC.

The chain links TRBV29-1 to TRBJ1-1; 11 nucleotides align to TRBD1. After removal of 6 bases from V and 4 bases from J, the junction contained 4 bases not matched to a gene. The CDR3 has 13 amino acids. Germline V CDR1 and CDR2: SQVTM, ANQGSEA. In nucleotides, the CDR3 is TGCAGCGTCGCCGGGACAGGGGGCACTGAAGCTTTCTTT. Translation: CSVAGTGGTEAFF. Supplemented by reference TRBV29-1 and TRBJ1-1, the full variable domain reads SAVISQKPSRDICQRGTSLTIQCQVDSQVTMMFWYRQQPGQSLTLIATANQGSEATYESGFVIDKFPISRPNLTFSTLTVSNMSPEDSSIYLCSVAGTGGTEAFFGQGTRLTVV.

The V and J genes are TRBV9 and TRBJ2-2, with 9 bases identical to TRBD2. Germline loops: CDR1 SGDLS, CDR2 YYNGEE. The length of the CDR3 is 16 residues. With V trimmed by 2 bases and J by 8 bases, 10 bases remained unmatched. The CDR3 loop is CASSVTLLAGAGELFF. For the CDR3, the DNA is TGTGCCAGCAGCGTCACCTTATTAGCGGGAGCGGGGGAGCTGTTTTTT.

Comment on this clonotype: This may come from a read error, since a much larger clone is one base off. CDR3 sequence: CSGNRDTGGLFF. CDR3 sequence (DNA): TGCAGCGGTAACAGGGACACCGGGGGGCTGTTTTTT. The genes are TRBV29-1 and TRBJ2-2, with D perhaps assigned TRBD1 or TRBD2 (6 bases each). The V gene's germline CDR1 is SQVTM and CDR2 ANQGSEA. The CDR3 contains 12 residues.

This clonotype was recorded many times. The gene calls are TRBV29-1 and TRBJ2-7; weak D call: TRBD1 (5 bases). The V end was cut by 0 bases, the J end by 3 bases, with 9 bases between. Germline V gives CDR1 SQVTM, CDR2 ANQGSEA. The CDR3 loop spans 13 amino acids. CDR3 protein: CSVEEGRDYEQYF. The DNA of the CDR3 is TGCAGCGTTGAAGAGGGCAGGGACTACGAGCAGTACTTC.

This clonotype showed up just a few times. The chain couples TRBV7-9 to TRBJ2-1; D may be TRBD1 or TRBD2 (6 bases each). The CDR3 spans 13 residues. V was cut by 7 bases and J by 6 bases, with 13 bases left in between. From germline, CDR1 is SEHNR and CDR2 FQNEAQ (reference sequence). The DNA of the CDR3 is TGTGCCAGCAACCGAGGGGGGTTCAATGAGCAGTTCTTC. It specifies CASNRGGFNEQFF.

A few counts support this clonotype. The chain links TRBV27 to TRBJ1-6, with 8 bases matching TRBD1. The CDR3 is made up of 15 amino acids. V lost 7 bases to trimming and J lost 6 bases; unmatched junction nucleotides: 8. Germline V gene data show CDR1 as MNHEY and CDR2 as SMNVEV (reference sequence). CDR3 bases: TGTGCCAGCAATCAGGGGGCGCGTTCTAATTCACCCCTCCACTTT. Encoded protein: CASNQGARSNSPLHF.

The gene calls are TRBV4-1 and TRBJ2-1; tentatively, D is TRBD2 (6 bases). The V and J ends lost 4 bases and 5 bases respectively, with 12 bases between them. CDR1 is MGHRA, CDR2 YSYEKL, per germline. The CDR3 extends over 14 amino acids. The DNA of the CDR3 is TGCGCCAGCAGCCCGGACTACTCTGACAATGAGCAGTTCTTC. The encoded protein is CASSPDYSDNEQFF.

This clonotype was seen many times. The genes are TRBV13 and TRBJ2-1; unclear D gene. V gave up 1 base and J gave up 5 bases, with 15 bases separating them. Germline lookup yields CDR1 PRHDT and CDR2 FYEKMQ (reference sequence). The CDR3 spans 16 residues. CDR3 residues: CASSLAVEENHNEQFF. In nucleotides, the CDR3 is TGTGCCAGCAGCTTAGCCGTAGAAGAAAACCACAATGAGCAGTTCTTC.

This clonotype was recorded many times. The chain has TRBV5-1 and TRBJ2-7; D call uncertain. Germline CDR1 reads SGHRS; CDR2 reads YFSETQ. Trimming removed 1 base from V and 0 bases from J, with 8 bases in between. This CDR3 has 14 residues. The CDR3 nucleotides read TGCGCCAGCAGCTTGTTCGGCGGCTCCTACGAGCAGTACTTC. The encoded protein is CASSLFGGSYEQYF.

In its sample, this clonotype was seen many times. V gene TRBV25-1 combines with J gene TRBJ2-5; 11 bases line up with TRBD2. J gave up 3 bases and V 8 bases, and 2 bases lay outside the gene matches. The CDR3 extends over 13 amino acids. Germline V gene sequence: CDR1 MGHDK, CDR2 SYGVNS. DNA of the CDR3: TGTGCCAGCCTGACTAGCGGGGAAGAGACCCAGTACTTC. The encoded protein is CASLTSGEETQYF.

This clonotype was counted ten times or more. This chain links TRBV2 with TRBJ2-7; TRBD2 matches 9 bases. Germline V gene lookup returns CDR1 SNHLY and CDR2 FYNNEI. Germline trimming cut 4 bases from V and 0 bases from J; bases unmatched to any gene: 7. The CDR3 spans 16 residues. The CDR3 sequence is CASSGNRLADSYEQYF. For the CDR3, the DNA is TGTGCCAGCAGTGGGAACAGACTAGCGGACTCCTACGAGCAGTACTTC.

A word on this clonotype: Compared with germline, one end of the junction differs, possibly owing to a read error. The chain combines TRBV3-1 with TRBJ1-2; the match to TRBD1 covers 8 bases. The CDR3 runs 16 residues. Germline values: CDR1 LGHDT, CDR2 YNNKEL (reference sequence). The CDR3 loop is CASSQDLGTGFYGHTF. DNA of the CDR3: TGTGCCAGCAGCCAAGATCTCGGGACAGGATTCTATGGCCACACCTTC. Based on the CDR3 plus reference TRBV3-1 and TRBJ1-2, the full variable domain is DTAVSQTPKYLVTQMGNDKSIKCEQNLGHDTMYWYKQDSKKFLKIMFSYNNKELIINETVPNRFSPKSPDKAHLNLHINSLELGDSAVYFCASSQDLGTGFYGHTFGSGTRLTVV.

The gene calls are TRBV19 and TRBJ1-5; TRBD1 matches at 7 bases. The CDR3 is made up of 15 amino acids. Trimming at V came to 6 bases and at J to 5 bases, leaving 10 bases not matched to a gene. CDR1 and CDR2 from the germline V gene are LNHDA and SQIVND (reference sequence). CDR3 in DNA: TGTGCCAGTAGACCACGGACAGGCGTCTATCAGCCCCAGCATTTT. Its protein is CASRPRTGVYQPQHF.

J is TRBJ1-5 and V is TRBV2; 11 bases are shared with TRBD1. CDR3 length: 16 residues. Germline loops: CDR1 SNHLY, CDR2 FYNNEI. With 0 bases clipped from V and 5 bases from J, the junction kept 3 bases outside the gene matches. CDR3 sequence: CASSEARGQGDQPQHF. CDR3 bases: TGTGCCAGCAGTGAAGCGCGGGGACAGGGGGATCAGCCCCAGCATTTT.

This clonotype appeared many times. The rearrangement joins TRBV3-1 to TRBJ2-3; no reliable D call. The CDR3 consists of 17 residues. Per germline, CDR1 LGHDT and CDR2 YNNKEL (reference sequence). The germline V and J ends were trimmed by 0 bases and 0 bases, with 13 bases remaining between them. In DNA, the CDR3 is TGTGCCAGCAGCCAAGATGTAGCCCGATCTAGCACAGATACGCAGTATTTT. Protein: CASSQDVARSSTDTQYF.

This clonotype turned up a few times. The chain combines TRBV5-1 with TRBJ2-1, with 10 bases lining up with TRBD2. The CDR3 is 16 amino acids. V dropped 4 bases and J dropped 6; count of bases not matched to a gene: 10. Germline lookup yields CDR1 SGHRS and CDR2 YFSETQ. The CDR3 DNA reads as TGCGCCAGCAGCCGAATGCTAGCGGGAGATGGCAATGAGCAGTTCTTC. Protein: CASSRMLAGDGNEQFF.

This clonotype was detected ten times or more. The chain joins TRBV24-1 to TRBJ2-1, with D unresolved. Between the trimmed V and J ends, which lost 4 bases and 6 bases, there was a span of 15 bases. CDR3 size: 15 residues. From germline, CDR1 is KGHDR and CDR2 SFDVKD. For the CDR3, the DNA is TGTGCCACCAGTGAGGGTGATTACTTAGTCAATGAGCAGTTCTTC. Its protein product is CATSEGDYLVNEQFF.

This clonotype was seen at least ten times. J is TRBJ2-1 and V is TRBV5-8; TRBD1 aligns across 11 bases. Germline-derived CDR1 and CDR2 are SGHTS and YDEGEE. The trim removed 6 bases at V and 5 bases at J, leaving 7 bases unmatched. The CDR3 consists of 15 residues. CDR3 sequence (DNA): TGTGCCAGCACCGCCCCGGGACAGGGGGACAATGAGCAGTTCTTC. This codes for CASTAPGQGDNEQFF.

This clonotype was recorded at least ten times. This chain connects TRBV30 to TRBJ2-3; D possibly uses TRBD1 or TRBD2 (6 bases each). CDR3 length: 13 amino acids. CDR1 is GTSNPN and CDR2 is SVGIG in the germline V gene (reference sequence). Trimming shortened V by 1 base and J by 5 bases, and 10 bases separated the two germline ends. The CDR3 nucleotides read TGTGCCTGGAGTGGTGGAGGGGGAGATACGCAGTATTTT. Translating it yields CAWSGGGGDTQYF.

CDR3 loop: CASSRGDRASGGYTF. CDR3 nucleotide sequence: TGTGCCAGCAGCCGGGGAGACAGAGCCTCGGGAGGCTACACCTTC. The chain carries TRBV6-2 or TRBV6-3 and TRBJ1-2, with D perhaps matching TRBD1 (5 bases). With 6 bases removed from V and 8 bases from J, the gap between germline ends came to 22 bases. The CDR3 is 15 residues long. Germline lookup yields CDR1 MNHEY and CDR2 SVGEGT.

This clonotype was seen a handful of times. V usage is TRBV4-2 and J usage is TRBJ2-5, with 8 bases fitting TRBD2. CDR1 LGHNA and CDR2 YNFKEQ come from the germline V gene. The CDR3 totals 15 residues. The V segment lost 0 bases and the J segment 5 bases; nucleotides outside the gene matches: 5. The chain's CDR3 is CASSQEWLAGETQYF. CDR3 coding DNA: TGTGCCAGCAGCCAAGAGTGGCTAGCGGGCGAGACCCAGTACTTC.

Many counts were recorded for this clonotype. The chain recombines TRBV5-1 with TRBJ1-2; no clear D. V was clipped by 0 bases and J by 4 bases, with 10 bases between them. CDR1 is SGHRS, CDR2 YFSETQ, per germline. The CDR3 runs to 14 residues. CDR3 loop: CASSLEQRTYGYTF. DNA for the CDR3: TGCGCCAGCAGCTTGGAACAGCGCACCTATGGCTACACCTTC.

This clonotype was seen many times. The chain recombines TRBV27 with TRBJ1-5, with D perhaps TRBD1 (5 bases). Trimming pared 5 bases from V and 3 bases from J, leaving 11 bases between. The CDR3 totals 14 residues. Looked up from germline, CDR1 is MNHEY and CDR2 is SMNVEV (reference sequence). For the CDR3, the DNA is TGTGCCAGCAGTCCCCGGGGGAACAATCAGCCCCAGCATTTT. Amino acids: CASSPRGNNQPQHF.